A selection of T cell receptor beta chains follows, all from one sample in a study of identical twins. A single record per CDR3 protein comes from TCRdb applying MiXCR to the 5' RACE reads. The table includes 400,000 to 550,000 distinct CDR3 sequences, less than 25% detected once. The same sample was also studied in work on T cells expressing NK-cell markers.

The sequenced sample consisted of CD4+ T cells sorted from blood. The receptors stem from a young woman in good health. CDR3s include the opening cysteine and the closing phenylalanine or tryptophan. Each record gives: D gene, V gene, clone size, J gene, CDR3 protein, CDR3 DNA. The D gene is left open where the match is weak. Not every row has a clone size; where given, it reads once, few, many or a size class.

TRBD1	TRBV29-1	few	TRBJ1-2	CSVVGQEAGYTF	TGCAGCGTTGTGGGACAGGAGGCGGGCTACACCTTC
NA	TRBV29-1	NA	TRBJ1-5	CSVQGSRNQPQHF	TGCAGCGTACAGGGAAGTCGCAATCAGCCCCAGCATTTT
NA	TRBV6-5	NA	TRBJ2-3	CASSYYGAEDTQYF	TGTGCCAGCAGTTACTACGGGGCGGAGGATACGCAGTATTTT
TRBD1	TRBV10-3	few	TRBJ1-5	CAISGQGNQPQHF	TGTGCCATCAGTGGACAGGGAAATCAGCCCCAGCATTTT
NA	TRBV20-1	few	TRBJ2-1	CSAIRGGNEQFF	TGCAGTGCAATCAGGGGTGGCAATGAGCAGTTCTTC
TRBD2	TRBV7-2	few	TRBJ2-1	CASSFAAGGYNEQFF	TGTGCCAGCAGCTTCGCGGCGGGAGGGTACAATGAGCAGTTCTTC
TRBD2	TRBV20-1	NA	TRBJ2-1	CSARDKLAGAYNEQFF	TGCAGTGCTAGAGATAAGCTAGCGGGGGCTTACAATGAGCAGTTCTTC
NA	TRBV5-1	few	TRBJ1-6	CASSSGEADYNSPLHF	TGCGCCAGCAGTTCAGGCGAGGCGGATTATAATTCACCCCTCCACTTT
NA	TRBV29-1	NA	TRBJ1-2	CSADRSGYTF	TGCAGCGCCGACCGGAGTGGCTACACCTTC
NA	TRBV6-2/TRBV6-3	NA	TRBJ2-1	CARSTFSSYNEQFF	TGTGCCAGGAGTACCTTTAGCTCCTACAATGAGCAGTTCTTC
NA	TRBV14	NA	TRBJ1-1	CASSMGYTEAFF	TGTGCCAGCAGTATGGGGTACACTGAAGCTTTCTTT
NA	TRBV4-3	few	TRBJ2-7	CASSQVPDSPYEQYF	TGCGCCAGCAGCCAAGTTCCGGACAGCCCCTACGAGCAGTACTTC
TRBD2	TRBV12-3/TRBV12-4	few	TRBJ2-1	CASTLAGWVNEQFF	TGTGCCAGCACCTTAGCGGGATGGGTTAATGAGCAGTTCTTC
NA	TRBV10-3	NA	TRBJ2-6	CAISAGLHSGANVLTF	TGTGCCATCAGTGCGGGCTTACACTCTGGGGCCAACGTCCTGACTTTC
NA	TRBV20-1	few	TRBJ2-7	CSAIPGHLYEQYF	TGCAGTGCTATTCCGGGACATCTCTACGAGCAGTACTTC
TRBD1	TRBV12-3/TRBV12-4	NA	TRBJ2-3	CASKGQGTDTQYF	TGTGCCAGCAAAGGACAGGGCACAGATACGCAGTATTTT
TRBD2	TRBV6-2/TRBV6-3	once	TRBJ2-1	CASRVAGGPHNEQFF	TGTGCCAGCAGGGTAGCGGGAGGGCCTCACAATGAGCAGTTCTTC
TRBD2	TRBV2	few	TRBJ2-3	CAGLEREVTDTQYF	TGTGCCGGTCTCGAGCGGGAGGTCACAGATACGCAGTATTTT
TRBD2	TRBV30	NA	TRBJ2-2	CAWETSGSGAGELFF	TGTGCCTGGGAAACTAGCGGGAGTGGGGCCGGGGAGCTGTTTTTT
NA	TRBV6-2/TRBV6-3	NA	TRBJ2-4	CASSFYVGNIQYF	TGTGCCAGCAGTTTTTACGTGGGAAACATTCAGTACTTC
TRBD2	TRBV5-1	few	TRBJ2-3	CASSRGAGDGDTQYF	TGCGCCAGCAGCAGGGGAGCGGGAGATGGAGATACGCAGTATTTT
TRBD1	TRBV5-5	many	TRBJ2-7	CASNPVGDRLYEQYF	TGTGCCAGCAACCCTGTTGGGGACAGACTCTACGAGCAGTACTTC
NA	TRBV3-1	few	TRBJ1-2	CASSQGHETGTF	TGTGCCAGCAGCCAAGGTCACGAAACGGGAACCTTC
NA	TRBV11-2	NA	TRBJ2-3	CASSLSVYNTDTQYF	TGTGCCAGCAGCTTATCTGTCTACAACACAGATACGCAGTATTTT
NA	TRBV5-1	NA	TRBJ2-3	CASSLYVQGGTDTQYF	TGCGCCAGCAGCTTGTACGTCCAGGGGGGGACAGATACGCAGTATTTT
TRBD1	TRBV7-2	NA	TRBJ2-7	CASSFTGVSSYEQYF	TGTGCCAGCAGCTTTACAGGGGTTAGCTCCTACGAGCAGTACTTC
NA	TRBV20-1	few	TRBJ2-3	CSARSLTGGRMGTQYF	TGCAGTGCTAGGAGCCTGACTGGCGGGCGTATGGGTACGCAGTATTTT
NA	TRBV5-5	few	TRBJ2-1	CASSWDAAVHYNEQFF	TGTGCCAGCAGCTGGGATGCAGCGGTTCACTACAATGAGCAGTTCTTC
TRBD1	TRBV9	NA	TRBJ2-4	CASSAGTGRNIQYF	TGTGCCAGCAGCGCAGGGACAGGGAGAAACATTCAGTACTTC
TRBD2	TRBV19	NA	TRBJ2-1	CASSLRTSGGVFF	TGTGCCAGTAGTCTACGAACTAGCGGAGGCGTGTTCTTC
NA	TRBV6-4	NA	TRBJ1-4	CASSEGHGYNEKLFF	TGTGCCAGCAGTGAAGGGCACGGATACAATGAAAAACTGTTTTTT
NA	TRBV20-1	few	TRBJ2-1	CSAVAPYNEQFF	TGCAGTGCTGTGGCACCTTACAATGAGCAGTTCTTC
NA	TRBV28	NA	TRBJ2-1	CASIPQIGARAQFF	TGTGCCAGCATCCCTCAAATCGGTGCTAGGGCGCAGTTCTTC
TRBD1	TRBV7-2	NA	TRBJ2-5	CASSAGDSLQETQYF	TGTGCCAGCAGCGCCGGGGACAGCCTGCAAGAGACCCAGTACTTC
TRBD1	TRBV6-5	NA	TRBJ2-2	CASSYRGTGNTGELFF	TGTGCCAGCAGTTACAGGGGGACAGGGAACACCGGGGAGCTGTTTTTT
TRBD1	TRBV20-1	NA	TRBJ2-5	CSAKRTGKETQYF	TGCAGTGCTAAACGGACAGGGAAAGAGACCCAGTACTTC
NA	TRBV5-1	NA	TRBJ2-2	CASRIGTSDPRNGELFF	TGCGCCAGCAGAATAGGAACGTCGGACCCTAGAAACGGGGAGCTGTTTTTT
NA	TRBV20-1	NA	TRBJ2-2	CSATSIRTENTGELFF	TGCAGTGCTACATCAATCCGGACAGAGAACACCGGGGAGCTGTTTTTT